This T cell receptor beta chain came from a study of tumor and adjacent non-tumor tissue in lung cancer. In the study overall: Histology: about a dozen adenocarcinoma, 2 squamous cell carcinoma, 1 small cell lung cancer. Overall study findings and caveats: Patients with more diverse tumor TCRs had worse survival. Compared with tumor, normal lung showed significantly lower TCR diversity.

Three rounds of nested PCR, following a modified ARM-PCR protocol, produced the TCRbeta library. TCRdb reprocessed the multiplex PCR reads via MiXCR and lists one record per CDR3 protein. This sample has more than 95,000 distinct CDR3 sequences, with approximately 71% found just once. The sample holds one count of this clonotype. Its antigen is as yet unknown. A junction end diverges from the germline sequence, so it may reflect a read error. Germline V gene data show CDR1 as SGHDT and CDR2 as YYEEEE. The CDR3 runs 13 residues. The template was RNA from unsorted bulk tissue. Donors were chemotherapy-naive, newly diagnosed lung cancer surgical patients in China, August–November 2014.

The chain joins TRBV5-6 to TRBJ1-2; 8 positions agree with TRBD1. The receptor was derived from a man aged 30 to 45 with non-small cell lung cancer. The specimen sequenced was lung tumor tissue. The CDR3 loop reads CASSSVDREGYIF. CDR3 DNA sequence: TGTGCCAGCAGCTCTGTGGACAGGGAAGGCTACATCTTT.